The source of this T cell receptor beta chain is a study of identifying expanded T cells in peripheral blood. Regarding the study as a whole: Across healthy donors, higher total template counts meant significantly greater approximately 2-week count variance. Technical replicates showed roughly 1.2 changed clones; two weeks roughly 18; four weeks 19.

The germline CDR1 and CDR2 sequences are MGHRA and YSYEKL. V was shortened by 1 base and J by 7 bases, with 16 bases between the two germline ends. The CDR3 is 15 residues long. During the collection period, no donor immune events like infections were recorded. The assay was immunoSEQ multiplex PCR, and TCRdb's table has in-frame clones only and misses some. The sample records 75,000 to 95,000 clones, around 84% being singletons. Note on this clone: Its target is not known.

Sequences were obtained from blood. The J gene is TRBJ1-2, the V gene TRBV4-1; tentative D call: TRBD1 (6 bases). This TCR derives from a person aged 18 to 69 in good health. The CDR3: CASSQADRSFGGYTF. CDR3 sequence (DNA): TGCGCCAGCAGCCAAGCCGACAGGAGCTTCGGTGGCTACACCTTC.